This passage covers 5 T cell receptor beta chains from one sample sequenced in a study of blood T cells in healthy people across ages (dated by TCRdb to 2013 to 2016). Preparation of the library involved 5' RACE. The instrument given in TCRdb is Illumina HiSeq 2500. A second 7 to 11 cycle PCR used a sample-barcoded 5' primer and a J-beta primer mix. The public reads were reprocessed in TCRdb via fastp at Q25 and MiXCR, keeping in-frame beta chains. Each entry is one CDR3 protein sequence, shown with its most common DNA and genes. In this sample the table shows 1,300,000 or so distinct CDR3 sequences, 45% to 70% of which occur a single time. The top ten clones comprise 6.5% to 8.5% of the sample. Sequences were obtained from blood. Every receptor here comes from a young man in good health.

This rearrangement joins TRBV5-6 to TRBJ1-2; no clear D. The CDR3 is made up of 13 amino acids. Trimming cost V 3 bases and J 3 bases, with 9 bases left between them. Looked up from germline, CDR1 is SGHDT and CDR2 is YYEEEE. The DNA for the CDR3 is TGTGCCAGCAGCTCCTACGGGGACTATGGCTACACCTTC. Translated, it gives CASSSYGDYGYTF.

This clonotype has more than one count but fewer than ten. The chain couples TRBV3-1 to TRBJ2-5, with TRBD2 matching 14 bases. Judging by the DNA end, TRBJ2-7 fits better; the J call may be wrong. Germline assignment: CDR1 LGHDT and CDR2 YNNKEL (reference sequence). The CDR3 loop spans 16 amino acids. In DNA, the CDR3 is TGTGCCAGCAGCCATCCGGGACTAGCGGGAGCTCTCGAGCAGTACTTC. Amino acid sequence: CASSHPGLAGALEQYF.

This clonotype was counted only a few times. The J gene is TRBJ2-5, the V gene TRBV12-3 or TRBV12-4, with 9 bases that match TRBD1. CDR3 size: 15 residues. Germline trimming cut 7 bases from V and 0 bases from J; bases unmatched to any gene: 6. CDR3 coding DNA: TGTGCCAGCACCTCCGGGACAGGGTACCAAGAGACCCAGTACTTC. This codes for CASTSGTGYQETQYF.

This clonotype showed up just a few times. This CDR3 reads CASTGPGLGTLHF. The CDR3 DNA reads TGTGCCAGCACTGGTCCGGGTCTCGGAACCCTCCACTTT. The chain is built from TRBV27 and TRBJ1-6; D is unresolved. CDR1 is MNHEY and CDR2 is SMNVEV in the germline V gene (reference sequence). CDR3 length: 13 residues. The V and J ends lost 7 bases and 14 bases respectively, with 18 bases between them.

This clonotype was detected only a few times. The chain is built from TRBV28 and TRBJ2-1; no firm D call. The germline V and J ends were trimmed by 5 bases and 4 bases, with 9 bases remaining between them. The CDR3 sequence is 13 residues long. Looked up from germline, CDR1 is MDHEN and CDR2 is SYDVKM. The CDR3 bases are TGTGCCAGCAGTCCCAAGGCTTACAATGAGCAGTTCTTC. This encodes CASSPKAYNEQFF.